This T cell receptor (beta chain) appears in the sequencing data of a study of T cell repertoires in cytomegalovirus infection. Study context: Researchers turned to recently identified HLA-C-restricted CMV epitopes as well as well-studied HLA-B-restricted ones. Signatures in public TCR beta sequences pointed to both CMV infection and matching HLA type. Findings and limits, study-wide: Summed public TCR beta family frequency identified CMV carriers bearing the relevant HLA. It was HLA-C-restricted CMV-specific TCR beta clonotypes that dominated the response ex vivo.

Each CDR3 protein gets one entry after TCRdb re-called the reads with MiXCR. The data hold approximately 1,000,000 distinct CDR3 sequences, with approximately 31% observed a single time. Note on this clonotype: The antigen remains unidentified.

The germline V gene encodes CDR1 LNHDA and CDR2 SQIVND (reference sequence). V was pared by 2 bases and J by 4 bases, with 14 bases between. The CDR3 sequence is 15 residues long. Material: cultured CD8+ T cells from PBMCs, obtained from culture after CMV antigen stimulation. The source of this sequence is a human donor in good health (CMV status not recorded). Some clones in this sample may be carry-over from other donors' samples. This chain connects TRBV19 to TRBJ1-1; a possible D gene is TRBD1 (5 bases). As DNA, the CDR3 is TGTGCCAGTAGTATATCGGACATAAGGGCCACTGAAGCTTTCTTT. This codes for CASSISDIRATEAFF. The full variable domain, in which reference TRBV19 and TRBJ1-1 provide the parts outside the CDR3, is DGGITQSPKYLFRKEGQNVTLSCEQNLNHDAMYWYRQDPGQGLRLIYYSQIVNDFQKGDIAEGYSVSREKKESFPLTVTSAQKNPTAFYLCASSISDIRATEAFFGQGTRLTVV.